This is a list of T cell receptor beta chains from one sample in a study of cytomegalovirus exposure and HLA in healthy donors. Profiling relied on immunoSEQ multiplex PCR, and the TCRdb table lists in-frame clones only, not all of them. The sample lists about 120,000 clones, about 75% occurring once. The sample taken for sequencing was PBMCs. The receptor set was obtained from a man between 60 and 70 years old in good health and CMV-seropositive. The CDR3 runs from the conserved cysteine through the conserved F or W. The D gene is left open where the match is weak. For some rows the clone size is stated as once, few or many, or as a class when expanded; others skip it.

abundance	d_gene	j_gene	v_gene	CDR3aa	CDR3nt
.	TRBD1	TRBJ2-7	TRBV5-1	CASSLGQGLYEQYF	TGCGCCAGCAGCCTAGGACAGGGGCTATACGAGCAGTACTTC
.	TRBD2	TRBJ2-1	TRBV4-1	CASSQRQTSGVNEQFF	TGCGCCAGCAGCCAAAGGCAGACTAGCGGAGTCAATGAGCAGTTCTTC
.	TRBD1	TRBJ2-3	TRBV7-6	CASSSATGAVTDTQYF	TGTGCCAGCAGCTCAGCGACAGGGGCTGTAACAGATACGCAGTATTTT
few	.	TRBJ1-2	TRBV5-1	CASSLAIPTDDGYTF	TGCGCCAGCAGCTTGGCTATCCCAACAGACGATGGCTACACCTTC
.	.	TRBJ2-3	TRBV9	CASSVATPADTQYF	TGTGCCAGCAGCGTAGCCACGCCGGCAGATACGCAGTATTTT
.	.	TRBJ2-1	TRBV19	CASSIAGAYNEQFF	TGTGCCAGTAGTATCGCAGGGGCCTACAATGAGCAGTTCTTC
few	.	TRBJ2-4	TRBV4-1	CASSQGVARSAGKNSQYF	TGCGCCAGCAGCCAAGGAGTAGCTCGATCCGCGGGCAAAAACAGTCAGTACTTC
.	.	TRBJ2-2	TRBV6-5	CASSSWQATGELFF	TGTGCCAGCAGTTCGTGGCAGGCCACCGGGGAGCTGTTTTTT
.	.	TRBJ1-2	TRBV6-6	CASSYAAVDGYTF	TGTGCCAGCAGTTACGCAGCGGTGGATGGCTACACCTTC
.	.	TRBJ1-5	TRBV28	CASSLRTYRRGMGDLKPQHF	TGTGCCAGCAGTTTAAGGACCTACAGGAGGGGCATGGGGGATTTGAAGCCCCAGCATTTT
.	TRBD2	TRBJ2-7	TRBV18	CASSPRREGLEEQYF	TGTGCCAGCTCACCACGGCGGGAGGGCCTTGAGGAGCAGTACTTC
.	.	TRBJ2-7	TRBV30	CAWSDSGKRYEQYF	TGTGCCTGGAGTGATAGCGGAAAGAGATACGAGCAGTACTTC
.	.	TRBJ1-1	TRBV19	CASRGATEAFF	TGTGCCAGTAGGGGGGCCACTGAAGCTTTCTTT
few	.	TRBJ1-2	TRBV5-1	CASSSPAGGRGYTF	TGCGCCAGCAGCTCCCCGGCCGGCGGGCGGGGCTACACCTTC
.	.	TRBJ2-6	TRBV29-1	CSVVSSGANVLTF	TGCAGCGTGGTTAGCTCTGGGGCCAACGTCCTGACTTTC
once	TRBD1	TRBJ2-1	TRBV28	CASRGQGYNEQFF	TGTGCCAGCAGAGGACAGGGTTACAATGAGCAGTTCTTC
.	.	TRBJ2-5	TRBV19	CASSPWGLEETQYF	TGTGCCAGTAGTCCCTGGGGACTCGAAGAGACCCAGTACTTC
few	TRBD1	TRBJ1-1	TRBV6-5	CASTEGALNTEAFF	TGTGCCAGCACGGAGGGGGCATTGAACACTGAAGCTTTCTTT
once	.	TRBJ1-1	TRBV5-1	CASSLGGNTEAFF	TGCGCCAGCAGCTTGGGAGGGAACACTGAAGCTTTCTTT
.	TRBD2	TRBJ2-7	TRBV11-2	CASSSTLGGGSYF	TGTGCCAGCAGCTCAACTCTTGGCGGGGGATCATACTTC
few	.	TRBJ1-3	TRBV6-5	CASSYSAGIGNTIYF	TGTGCCAGCAGTTACTCAGCCGGGATTGGAAACACCATATATTTT
.	.	TRBJ1-1	TRBV6-5	CASGNRNMNTEAFF	TGTGCCAGCGGGAACAGGAACATGAACACTGAAGCTTTCTTT
.	.	TRBJ1-5	TRBV5-6	CASTRGWGPNQPQHF	TGTGCCAGCACCCGAGGGTGGGGGCCCAATCAGCCCCAGCATTTT
.	TRBD2	TRBJ2-3	TRBV5-1	CASSQGLVPDTQYF	TGCGCCAGCAGCCAAGGACTAGTACCAGATACGCAGTATTTT
.	TRBD1	TRBJ1-2	TRBV7-6	CASSPQQGVDYGYTF	TGTGCCAGCAGCCCACAACAGGGGGTGGACTATGGCTACACCTTC
.	.	TRBJ1-1	TRBV28	CASSPGGQMLAFF	TGTGCCAGCAGTCCGGGGGGTCAGATGCTTGCTTTCTTT
.	TRBD1	TRBJ1-2	TRBV5-4	CASSLQGVNYGYTF	TGTGCCAGCAGCCTACAGGGGGTAAACTATGGCTACACCTTC
.	.	TRBJ1-2	TRBV7-8	CASSRRTQQLSHGYTF	TGTGCCAGCAGCCGTCGTACTCAACAGTTAAGCCATGGCTACACCTTC
.	TRBD1	TRBJ2-7	TRBV7-6	CASSLAGTGYEQYF	TGTGCCAGCAGCTTAGCGGGGACAGGTTACGAGCAGTACTTC
.	TRBD1	TRBJ1-1	TRBV5-1	CASSRAPGQSNTEAFF	TGCGCCAGCAGCAGGGCCCCGGGACAGTCGAACACTGAAGCTTTCTTT
.	TRBD1	TRBJ2-7	TRBV25-1	CASSRQGTYEQYF	TGTGCCAGCAGTAGACAGGGGACCTACGAGCAGTACTTC
.	.	TRBJ2-3	TRBV6-6	CASSPSLDTQYF	TGTGCCAGCAGTCCAAGCTTAGATACGCAGTATTTT
few	.	TRBJ2-7	TRBV7-3	CASSPDRYTYEQYF	TGTGCCAGCAGTCCAGACAGGTACACCTACGAGCAGTACTTC
.	TRBD1	TRBJ2-5	TRBV2	CASSQDRETQYF	TGTGCCAGCAGTCAGGACAGGGAGACCCAGTACTTC
once	TRBD1	TRBJ1-5	TRBV5-6	CASSLGLGQGDNQPQHF	TGTGCCAGCAGCTTGGGGTTGGGTCAGGGGGACAATCAGCCCCAGCATTTT
.	.	TRBJ2-1	TRBV5-1	CASSLQRVYNEQFF	TGCGCCAGCAGCTTACAGCGGGTTTACAATGAGCAGTTCTTC
.	.	TRBJ1-2	TRBV19	CASSLPGQINYGYTF	TGTGCCAGTAGTTTGCCGGGACAAATTAACTATGGCTACACCTTC
.	.	TRBJ2-7	TRBV23-1	CASSQPAGHEQYF	TGCGCCAGCAGTCAACCCGCGGGCCACGAGCAGTACTTC
.	.	TRBJ1-1	TRBV5-6	CASSFGGPNTEAFF	TGTGCCAGCAGCTTCGGGGGTCCAAACACTGAAGCTTTCTTT
.	.	TRBJ2-7	TRBV7-8	CASSSLSGGSYEQYF	TGTGCCAGCAGCTCCCTCTCAGGTGGCTCCTACGAGCAGTACTTC
few	TRBD1	TRBJ1-2	TRBV28	CASSSSRQGGGGYTF	TGTGCCAGCAGTTCATCAAGACAGGGTGGTGGTGGCTACACCTTC
.	.	TRBJ2-2	TRBV2	CASSGDSWELFF	TGTGCCAGCAGTGGAGACTCCTGGGAGCTGTTTTTT
.	.	TRBJ2-1	TRBV14	CASSSGSSYNEQFF	TGTGCCAGCAGCTCGGGGAGTTCCTACAATGAGCAGTTCTTC
.	.	TRBJ2-5	TRBV30	CAWSPASVETQYF	TGTGCCTGGAGCCCGGCGAGCGTAGAGACCCAGTACTTC
.	TRBD2	TRBJ2-2	TRBV7-3	CASSLSSGQGTGELFF	TGTGCCAGCAGCTTGTCTAGCGGCCAGGGAACCGGGGAGCTGTTTTTT
.	TRBD1	TRBJ1-3	TRBV19	CASTPKGTGPGNTIYF	TGTGCCAGTACCCCAAAGGGGACAGGGCCTGGAAACACCATATATTTT
few	.	TRBJ1-1	TRBV21-1	CASSKVGPQGTEAFF	TGTGCCAGCAGCAAAGTGGGGCCACAGGGGACTGAAGCTTTCTTT
.	.	TRBJ2-7	TRBV27	CASSLSGGHYEQYF	TGTGCCAGCAGTCTTAGCGGAGGGCATTACGAGCAGTACTTC
.	TRBD1	TRBJ1-5	TRBV28	CASIRTGVSLGEPQHF	TGTGCCAGCATTCGGACAGGGGTAAGCCTAGGTGAGCCCCAGCATTTT
.	.	TRBJ1-5	TRBV27	CASSSLYRVNQPQHF	TGTGCCAGCAGTTCTCTCTACAGGGTTAATCAGCCCCAGCATTTT
.	.	TRBJ1-1	TRBV18	CASSPEGHLNTEAFF	TGTGCCAGCTCACCTGAGGGCCATCTGAACACTGAAGCTTTCTTT
.	.	TRBJ2-7	TRBV14	CASSPSRLVWDYEQYF	TGTGCCAGCAGCCCCTCCCGGCTAGTGTGGGACTACGAGCAGTACTTC
.	.	TRBJ1-2	TRBV29-1	CSVGGGPLGYTF	TGCAGCGTTGGGGGGGGACCGCTTGGCTACACCTTC
.	TRBD1	TRBJ1-4	TRBV5-1	CASSVGQVTTNEKLFF	TGCGCCAGCAGCGTTGGACAGGTGACAACTAATGAAAAACTGTTTTTT
once	TRBD1	TRBJ2-7	TRBV5-6	CASSYRQGLYEQYF	TGTGCCAGCAGCTACCGACAGGGTCTGTACGAGCAGTACTTC
few	TRBD1	TRBJ2-7	TRBV5-1	CASSYTGGTYEQYF	TGCGCCAGCAGCTATACAGGGGGCACCTACGAGCAGTACTTC
.	TRBD1	TRBJ1-2	TRBV10-2	CASSEVRDSGYTF	TGCGCCAGCAGTGAAGTCCGGGACAGCGGCTACACCTTC
.	.	TRBJ2-7	TRBV7-2	CASSPLSGYEQYF	TGTGCCAGCAGCCCCCTCAGCGGGTACGAGCAGTACTTC